These 5 T cell receptor beta chains were all obtained from the same sample, sequenced in a study of CD8 T cells in Susac syndrome. The authors reverse transcribed roughly 0.5 to 1 ug RNA with random hexamers. Via MiXCR, TCRdb re-called the immunoSEQ multiplex PCR reads, giving one row per CDR3 protein. Among roughly 70,000 distinct CDR3 sequences listed, 96% were seen once. Material for sequencing was CD4+ T cells from PBMCs. All receptors come from a human donor with multiple sclerosis.

Regarding this clonotype: Mismatch with germline at one junction end may stem from a read error. The chain joins TRBV7-7 to TRBJ2-3, with 10 bases that match TRBD1. The CDR3 length is 15 residues. The germline gives CDR1 SSHAT, CDR2 FNYEAQ (reference sequence). DNA of the CDR3: TGTGCTAGCAGCTTCGGGACAGGGGACTTAGATACGCAGTATTTT. It specifies CASSFGTGDLDTQYF.

This chain connects TRBV29-1 to TRBJ1-1; D may be TRBD1 (5 bases). CDR3 length: 9 residues. The germline V and J ends were trimmed by 6 bases and 7 bases, with 6 bases remaining between them. CDR1 is SQVTM and CDR2 is ANQGSEA in the germline V gene. CDR3 region: CSVGVEAFF. The CDR3 region has the DNA TGCAGCGTGGGGGTTGAAGCTTTCTTT.

V and J are TRBV7-2 and TRBJ2-5, with 8 bases lining up with TRBD2. The J segment lost 1 base and the V segment lost 5 bases, leaving 3 bases of the junction unmatched. The CDR3 is 14 residues long. Per the germline V gene, CDR1 is SGHTA and CDR2 is FQGNSA. CDR3 residues: CASSLTSGQETQYF. CDR3 nucleotides: TGTGCCAGCAGCCTTACTAGCGGCCAAGAGACCCAGTACTTC. The entire variable domain, with the rest obtained from reference TRBV7-2 and TRBJ2-5, is as follows: GAGVSQSPSNKVTEKGKDVELRCDPISGHTALYWYRQSLGQGLEFLIYFQGNSAPDKSGLPSDRFSAERTGGSVSTLTIQRTQQEDSAVYLCASSLTSGQETQYFGPGTRLLVL.

The chain carries TRBV29-1 and TRBJ2-5, with D perhaps assigned TRBD1 or TRBD2 (5 bases each). Trimming took 0 bases from V and 4 from J, leaving 18 bases between them. CDR1 and CDR2 (germline): SQVTM, ANQGSEA. This CDR3 has 16 residues. The CDR3 here is CSVEDPGFYGGETQYF. The CDR3, as DNA: TGCAGCGTTGAAGATCCGGGGTTCTATGGGGGAGAGACCCAGTACTTC.

V and J are TRBV2 and TRBJ1-2; no clear D. V was shortened by 3 bases and J by 3 bases, with 8 bases between the two germline ends. Per germline, CDR1 SNHLY and CDR2 FYNNEI. The CDR3 contains 13 residues. The CDR3, as DNA: TGTGCCAGCAGTGAGAAGGGTCACTATGGCTACACCTTC. It is translated as CASSEKGHYGYTF. The whole variable domain, remainder taken from reference TRBV2 and TRBJ1-2, is EPEVTQTPSHQVTQMGQEVILRCVPISNHLYFYWYRQILGQKVEFLVSFYNNEISEKSEIFDDQFSVERPDGSNFTLKIRSTKLEDSAMYFCASSEKGHYGYTFGSGTRLTVV.